This TCR beta chain was retrieved from a study of blood T cell repertoires in COVID-19. Study-wide context: Sources were T cells, B-cell-depleted T cells, or PBMCs; the material itself was cDNA or gDNA.

The table lists this clone with a few counts. Profiled with immunoSEQ multiplex PCR; TCRdb holds only in-frame clones, not every one. The table records tens of thousands of clones, about 94% of them present only once. Unmatched junction bases numbered 10, after V lost 6 bases and J lost 5 bases. Germline V gene sequence: CDR1 SGHAT, CDR2 FQNNGV. The CDR3 length is 16 residues. This clonotype was sampled from a human donor with active COVID-19. The donor label of this sample is uncertain. The chain recombines TRBV11-2 with TRBJ2-2, with TRBD1 matching 9 bases. Source material: peripheral blood. DNA for the CDR3: TGTGCCAGCAGACCTACAGGGGGCGCGGGGACCGGGGAGCTGTTTTTT. This sequence encodes CASRPTGGAGTGELFF.